The clone carrying this T cell receptor (beta chain) appeared a single time. Some clones are missing from TCRdb's copy, which holds only in-frame ones; the method was immunoSEQ multiplex PCR. The table records 100,000 to 150,000 clones, roughly 89% of them present only once. This sample is part of a study of control samples from healthy donors and cancer patients. The CDR3 is 16 residues long. In germline, CDR1 is MNHEY, CDR2 SMNVEV (reference sequence). V lost 4 bases and J lost 4, with 19 bases in between. The TCR sequence derives from a man between 50 and 59 years old with head and neck cancer. The sequenced sample consisted of PBMCs. This chain links TRBV27 with TRBJ1-2; tentatively, D is TRBD1 (5 bases). CDR3 bases: TGTGCCAGCAGTTACTCACTTGTTGGGGCTATCTATGGCTACACCTTC. Its protein is CASSYSLVGAIYGYTF.